This TCR beta chain was retrieved from a study of HIV-infected patients and healthy controls. General study results and limits: In healthy controls, MAIT alpha CDR3s were common; in HIV+ repertoires, severely depleted. HIV-associated CDR3 frequencies dropped significantly during therapy; CMV-associated ones, mostly rising, changed nonsignificantly. HIV-infected repertoires had significantly higher mean Gini indices than controls, possibly reflecting oligoclonality.

By frequency in the sample, this clonotype is medium-sized. The antigen remains undetermined. Approximately 500 ng RNA was reverse transcribed with alpha and beta constant-region primers. Each of the alpha and beta chains got its own library through chain-specific third strand synthesis with indices. Using its own MiXCR run on the 5' RACE reads, TCRdb lists one record per CDR3 protein. The repertoire holds 18,000 or so distinct CDR3 sequences, with roughly a tenth as singletons. No cell fractionation was done, so the repertoire covers all unsorted peripheral blood T cells. Trimming pared 6 bases from V and 3 bases from J, leaving 19 bases between. The CDR3 runs to 16 residues. Germline CDR1 SNHLY, CDR2 FYNNEI.

The sequence came from an adult in good health. Material for sequencing was blood. J is TRBJ2-3 and V is TRBV2; D uncertain. The CDR3 sequence is CASSYDPPRATDTQYF. CDR3 sequence (DNA): TGTGCCAGCAGCTACGACCCGCCCCGGGCTACAGATACGCAGTATTTT.